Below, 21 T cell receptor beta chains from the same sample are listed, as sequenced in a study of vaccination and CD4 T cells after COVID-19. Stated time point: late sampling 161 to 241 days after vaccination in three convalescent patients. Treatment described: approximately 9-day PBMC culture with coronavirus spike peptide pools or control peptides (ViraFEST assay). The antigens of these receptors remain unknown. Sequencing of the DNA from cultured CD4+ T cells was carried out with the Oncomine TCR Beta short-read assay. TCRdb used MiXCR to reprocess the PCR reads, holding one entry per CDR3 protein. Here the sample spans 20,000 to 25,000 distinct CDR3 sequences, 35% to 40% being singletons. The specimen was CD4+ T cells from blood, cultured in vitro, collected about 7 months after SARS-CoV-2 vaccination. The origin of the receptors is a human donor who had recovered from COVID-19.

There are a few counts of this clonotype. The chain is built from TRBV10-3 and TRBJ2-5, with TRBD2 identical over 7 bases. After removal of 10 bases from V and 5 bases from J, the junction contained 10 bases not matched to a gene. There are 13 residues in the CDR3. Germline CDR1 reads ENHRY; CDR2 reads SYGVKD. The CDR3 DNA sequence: TGTGCCACCCTGGACTCCGGGGGGGAGACCCAGTACTTC. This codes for CATLDSGGETQYF.

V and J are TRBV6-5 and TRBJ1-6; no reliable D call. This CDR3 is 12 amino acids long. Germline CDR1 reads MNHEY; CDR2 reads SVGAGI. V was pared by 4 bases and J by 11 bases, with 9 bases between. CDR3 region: CASSSGGAPLHF. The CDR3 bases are TGTGCCAGCAGTTCAGGCGGGGCACCCCTCCACTTT.

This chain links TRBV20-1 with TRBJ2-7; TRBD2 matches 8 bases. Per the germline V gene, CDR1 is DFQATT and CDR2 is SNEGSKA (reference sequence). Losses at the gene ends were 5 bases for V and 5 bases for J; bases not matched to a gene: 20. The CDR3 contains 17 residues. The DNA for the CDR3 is TGCAGTGCTCCTACCCGGGGGGGTAGCGGACCACAGAACGAGCAGTACTTC. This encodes CSAPTRGGSGPQNEQYF.

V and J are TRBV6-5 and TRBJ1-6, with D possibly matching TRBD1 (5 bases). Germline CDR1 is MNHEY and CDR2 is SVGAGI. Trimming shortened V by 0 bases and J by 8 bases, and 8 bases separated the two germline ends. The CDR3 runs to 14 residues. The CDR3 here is CASSYSRGDSPLHF. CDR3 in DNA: TGTGCCAGCAGTTACTCGAGGGGTGATTCACCCCTCCACTTT.

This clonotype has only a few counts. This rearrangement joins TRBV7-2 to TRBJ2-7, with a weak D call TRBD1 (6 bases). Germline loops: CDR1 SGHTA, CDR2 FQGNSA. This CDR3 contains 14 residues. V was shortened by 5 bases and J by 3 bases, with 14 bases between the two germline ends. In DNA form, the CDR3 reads TGTGCCAGCAGCGCAGACAGGTCCGTCTACGAGCAGTACTTC. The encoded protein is CASSADRSVYEQYF. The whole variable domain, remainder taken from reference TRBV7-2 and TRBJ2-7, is GAGVSQSPSNKVTEKGKDVELRCDPISGHTALYWYRQSLGQGLEFLIYFQGNSAPDKSGLPSDRFSAERTGGSVSTLTIQRTQQEDSAVYLCASSADRSVYEQYFGPGTRLTVT.

The CDR3 protein is CASSFSGAQGETQYF. The CDR3 DNA reads as TGTGCCAGCAGCTTTTCAGGGGCGCAGGGAGAGACCCAGTACTTC. The chain combines TRBV7-2 with TRBJ2-5; weak D call: TRBD1 (6 bases). Germline values: CDR1 SGHTA, CDR2 FQGNSA. The germline V and J ends were trimmed by 3 bases and 4 bases, with 15 bases remaining between them. The CDR3 extends over 15 amino acids.

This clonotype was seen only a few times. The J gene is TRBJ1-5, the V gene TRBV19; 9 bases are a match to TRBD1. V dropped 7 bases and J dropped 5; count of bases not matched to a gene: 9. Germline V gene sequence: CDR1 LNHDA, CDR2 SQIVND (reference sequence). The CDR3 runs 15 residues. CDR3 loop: CASTSGTGPDQPQHF. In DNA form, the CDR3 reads TGTGCCAGTACCTCCGGGACAGGGCCGGATCAGCCCCAGCATTTT.

The DNA of the CDR3 is TGTGCCAGCAGTTTTAGCGGGACCGTCGGTGAGCAGTTCTTC. It encodes CASSFSGTVGEQFF. The chain links TRBV28 to TRBJ2-1, with TRBD2 identical over 8 bases. The CDR3 sequence is 14 residues long. V was clipped by 3 bases and J by 9 bases; unmatched bases: 7. From germline, CDR1 is MDHEN and CDR2 SYDVKM.

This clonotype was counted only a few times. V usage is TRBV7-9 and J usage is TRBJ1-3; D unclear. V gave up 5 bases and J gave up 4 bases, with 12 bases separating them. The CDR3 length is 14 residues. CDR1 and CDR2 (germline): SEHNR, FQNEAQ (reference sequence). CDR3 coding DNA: TGTGCCAGCAGCCCGAACCGAGGGGGAAACACCATATATTTT. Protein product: CASSPNRGGNTIYF.

CDR3 sequence reads: CAIRTRQGYEQYF. As DNA, the CDR3 is TGTGCCATCAGGACCCGACAGGGGTACGAGCAGTACTTC. The chain carries TRBV10-3 and TRBJ2-7; 8 bases are a match to TRBD1. With 6 bases clipped from V and 4 bases from J, the junction kept 5 bases outside the gene matches. CDR1 is ENHRY and CDR2 is SYGVKD in the germline V gene. This CDR3 is built from 13 residues.

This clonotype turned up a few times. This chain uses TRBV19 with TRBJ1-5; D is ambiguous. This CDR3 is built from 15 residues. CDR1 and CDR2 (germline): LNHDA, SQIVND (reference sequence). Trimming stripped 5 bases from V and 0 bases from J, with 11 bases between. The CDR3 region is CASSADMYSNQPQHF. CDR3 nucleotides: TGTGCCAGTAGTGCCGACATGTATAGCAATCAGCCCCAGCATTTT.

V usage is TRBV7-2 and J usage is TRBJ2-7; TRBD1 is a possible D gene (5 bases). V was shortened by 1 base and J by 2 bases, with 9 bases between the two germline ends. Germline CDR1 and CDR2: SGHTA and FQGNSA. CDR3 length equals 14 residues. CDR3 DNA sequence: TGTGCCAGCAGCTTAGGCAGGGTCCCCTACGAGCAGTACTTC. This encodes CASSLGRVPYEQYF.

The DNA of the CDR3 is TGTGCCAGTAGTATGTCCGGCCCCCGGACAGATACGCAGTATTTT. This translates into CASSMSGPRTDTQYF. This chain connects TRBV19 to TRBJ2-3, with unresolved D. The V gene lost 3 bases and the J gene lost 3 bases, with 13 bases spanning the gap. This CDR3 comprises 15 residues. Germline lookup yields CDR1 LNHDA and CDR2 SQIVND (reference sequence).

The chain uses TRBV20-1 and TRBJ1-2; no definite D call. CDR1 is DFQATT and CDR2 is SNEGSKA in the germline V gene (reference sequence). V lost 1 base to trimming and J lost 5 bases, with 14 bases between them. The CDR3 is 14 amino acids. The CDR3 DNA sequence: TGCAGTGCTAGAGTGTGGTCTGCCCCGTATGGCTACACCTTC. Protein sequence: CSARVWSAPYGYTF.

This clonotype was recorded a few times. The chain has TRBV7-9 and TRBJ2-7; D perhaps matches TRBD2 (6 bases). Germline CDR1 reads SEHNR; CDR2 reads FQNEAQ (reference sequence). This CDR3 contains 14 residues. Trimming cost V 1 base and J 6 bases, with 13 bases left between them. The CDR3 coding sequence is TGTGCCAGCAGCTTAGGACTAGTGGGGCCCGAGCAGTACTTC. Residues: CASSLGLVGPEQYF.

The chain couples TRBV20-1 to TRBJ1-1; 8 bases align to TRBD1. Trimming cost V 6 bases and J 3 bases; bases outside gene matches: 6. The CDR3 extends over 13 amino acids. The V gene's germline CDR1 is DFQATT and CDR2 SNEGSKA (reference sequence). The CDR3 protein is CSAGRQGYTEAFF. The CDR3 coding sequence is TGCAGTGCAGGGAGACAGGGGTACACTGAAGCTTTCTTT.

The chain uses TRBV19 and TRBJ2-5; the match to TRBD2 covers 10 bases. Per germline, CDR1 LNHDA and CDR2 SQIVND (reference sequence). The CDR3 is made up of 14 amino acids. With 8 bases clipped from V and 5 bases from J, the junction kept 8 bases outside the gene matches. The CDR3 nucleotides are TGTGCCAGTGCTAGCGGGAGACCTCTGGAGACCCAGTACTTC. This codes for CASASGRPLETQYF. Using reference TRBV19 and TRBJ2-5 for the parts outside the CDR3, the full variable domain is DGGITQSPKYLFRKEGQNVTLSCEQNLNHDAMYWYRQDPGQGLRLIYYSQIVNDFQKGDIAEGYSVSREKKESFPLTVTSAQKNPTAFYLCASASGRPLETQYFGPGTRLLVL.

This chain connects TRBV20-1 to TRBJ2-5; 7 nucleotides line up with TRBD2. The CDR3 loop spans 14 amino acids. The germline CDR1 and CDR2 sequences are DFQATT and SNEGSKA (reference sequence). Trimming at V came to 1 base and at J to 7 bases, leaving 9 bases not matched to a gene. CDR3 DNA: TGCAGTGCTAGAGCCCCGCTAGCGGTGGGGACCCAGTACTTC. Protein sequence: CSARAPLAVGTQYF.

Here the CDR3 DNA reads TGTGCCAGCGGGCGGGCGATAGCTTTCTTT. Amino acid sequence: CASGRAIAFF. This chain connects TRBV6-1 to TRBJ1-1; D gene uncertain. Germline V gene lookup returns CDR1 MNHNS and CDR2 SASEGT. The CDR3 has 10 residues. Trimming cost V 8 bases and J 10 bases, with 11 bases left between them.

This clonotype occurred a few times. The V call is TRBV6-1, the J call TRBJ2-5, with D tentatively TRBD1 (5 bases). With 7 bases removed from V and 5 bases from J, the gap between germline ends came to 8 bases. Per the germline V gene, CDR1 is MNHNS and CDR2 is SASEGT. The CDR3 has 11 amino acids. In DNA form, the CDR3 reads TGTGCCAGCACCAACAGGGAGACCCAGTACTTC. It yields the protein CASTNRETQYF.

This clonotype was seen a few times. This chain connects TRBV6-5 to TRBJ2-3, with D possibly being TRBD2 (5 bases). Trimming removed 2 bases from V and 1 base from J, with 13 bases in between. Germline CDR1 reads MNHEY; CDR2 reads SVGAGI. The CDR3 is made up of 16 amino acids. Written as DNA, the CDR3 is TGTGCCAGCAGTTACCGATACCCAGCGGGCACAGATACGCAGTATTTT. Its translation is CASSYRYPAGTDTQYF.